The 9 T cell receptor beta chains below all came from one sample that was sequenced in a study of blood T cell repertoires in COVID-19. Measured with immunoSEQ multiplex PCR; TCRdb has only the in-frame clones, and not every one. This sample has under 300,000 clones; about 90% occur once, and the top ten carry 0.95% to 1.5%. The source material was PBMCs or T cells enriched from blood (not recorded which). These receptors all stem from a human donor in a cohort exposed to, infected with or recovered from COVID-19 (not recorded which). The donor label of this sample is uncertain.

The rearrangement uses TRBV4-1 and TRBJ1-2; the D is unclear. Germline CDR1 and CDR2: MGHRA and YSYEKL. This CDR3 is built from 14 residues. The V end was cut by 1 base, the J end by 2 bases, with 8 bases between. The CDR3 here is CASSQALRNYGYTF. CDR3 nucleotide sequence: TGCGCCAGCAGCCAAGCTCTCAGGAACTATGGCTACACCTTC.

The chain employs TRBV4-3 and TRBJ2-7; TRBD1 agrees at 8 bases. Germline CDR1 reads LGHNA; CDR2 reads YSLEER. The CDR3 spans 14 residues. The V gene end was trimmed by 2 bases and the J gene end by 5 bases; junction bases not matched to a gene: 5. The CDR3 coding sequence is TGCGCCAGCAGCCAACAGACAGGGGAGAACGAGCAGTACTTC. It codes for CASSQQTGENEQYF.

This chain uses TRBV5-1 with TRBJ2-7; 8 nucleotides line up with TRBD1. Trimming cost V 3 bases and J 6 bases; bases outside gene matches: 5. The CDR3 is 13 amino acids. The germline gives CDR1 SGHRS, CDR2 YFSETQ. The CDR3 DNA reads TGCGCCAGCAGCTGGCCAGACAGGGGCGAGCAGTACTTC. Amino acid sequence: CASSWPDRGEQYF.

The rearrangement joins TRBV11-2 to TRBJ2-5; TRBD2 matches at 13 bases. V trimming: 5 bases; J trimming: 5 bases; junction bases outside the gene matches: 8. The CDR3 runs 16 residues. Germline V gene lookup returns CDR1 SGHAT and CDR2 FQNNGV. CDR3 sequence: CASSPRTSGGVETQYF. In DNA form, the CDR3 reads TGTGCCAGCAGCCCCCGGACTAGCGGGGGAGTGGAGACCCAGTACTTC.

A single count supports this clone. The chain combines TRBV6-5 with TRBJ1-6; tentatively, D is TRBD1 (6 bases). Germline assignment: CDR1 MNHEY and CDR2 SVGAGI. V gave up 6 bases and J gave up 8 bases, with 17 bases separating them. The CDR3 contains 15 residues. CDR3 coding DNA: TGTGCCAGCAGGAGACAGGCCTTAAGATATTCACCCCTCCACTTT. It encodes CASRRQALRYSPLHF.

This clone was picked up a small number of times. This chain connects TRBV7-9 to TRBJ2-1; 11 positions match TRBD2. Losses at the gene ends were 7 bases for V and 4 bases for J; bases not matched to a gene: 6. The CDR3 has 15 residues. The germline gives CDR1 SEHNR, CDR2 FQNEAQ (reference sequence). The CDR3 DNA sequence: TGTGCCAGCACCCCCCGGACTAGCGGGTACAATGAGCAGTTCTTC. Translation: CASTPRTSGYNEQFF.

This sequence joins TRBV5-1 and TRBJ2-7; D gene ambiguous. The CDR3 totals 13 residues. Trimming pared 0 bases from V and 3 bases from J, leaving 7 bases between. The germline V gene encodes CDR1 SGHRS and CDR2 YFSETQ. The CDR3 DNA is TGCGCCAGCAGCTTGGCGTCGGGCTACGAGCAGTACTTC. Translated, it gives CASSLASGYEQYF. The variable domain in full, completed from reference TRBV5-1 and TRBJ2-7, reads KAGVTQTPRYLIKTRGQQVTLSCSPISGHRSVSWYQQTPGQGLQFLFEYFSETQRNKGNFPGRFSGRQFSNSRSEMNVSTLELGDSALYLCASSLASGYEQYFGPGTRLTVT.

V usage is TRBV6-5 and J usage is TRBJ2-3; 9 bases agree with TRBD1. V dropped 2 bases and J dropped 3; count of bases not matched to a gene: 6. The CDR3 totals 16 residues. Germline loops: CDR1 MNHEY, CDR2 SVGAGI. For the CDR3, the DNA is TGTGCCAGCAGTTACACTGGGACAGGGTCGACAGATACGCAGTATTTT. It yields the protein CASSYTGTGSTDTQYF.

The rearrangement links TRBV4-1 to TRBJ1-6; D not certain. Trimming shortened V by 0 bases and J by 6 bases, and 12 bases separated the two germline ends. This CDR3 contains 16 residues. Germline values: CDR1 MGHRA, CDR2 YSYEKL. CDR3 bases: TGCGCCAGCAGCCAAGATGGAGGGCCCAGTAATTCACCCCTCCACTTT. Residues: CASSQDGGPSNSPLHF.